The subject of this entry is one TCR beta chain. The antigen is unknown. The record originates from a study of T-cell memory formation after mild COVID-19. Each CDR3 protein is one row after TCRdb ran MiXCR on the 5' RACE reads. The sample shows fewer than 200,000 distinct CDR3 sequences, 13% of them seen only once. V was pared by 3 bases and J by 6 bases, with 13 bases between. Germline loops: CDR1 SGHNT, CDR2 YYREEE (reference sequence). This CDR3 contains 15 residues. Study-level results: Second-wave clones peaking on day 37 lacked confirmed SARS-CoV-2 specificity.

The V and J genes are TRBV5-4 and TRBJ1-6; D is perhaps TRBD1 (5 bases). The specimen sequenced was PBMCs or a T cell subset sorted from them (not recorded which). This clonotype was obtained from a man younger than 35 who had mild COVID-19 (a few samples of this study predate the infection). Cell type and time point are not known. DNA for the CDR3: TGTGCCAGCAGCTACTTGACAGTCGCTAATTCACCCCTCCACTTT. Protein: CASSYLTVANSPLHF.